This T cell receptor beta chain was captured in a study of cytomegalovirus exposure and HLA in healthy donors. Study in general: Researchers previously reported finding just under 120 million unique TCR beta sequences from around 200 million T cells.

Use of 60 Vbeta and 13 Jbeta primers characterized the PCR. Data came from immunoSEQ multiplex PCR; TCRdb stores just in-frame clones and leaves some out. The sample yields more than 60,000 clones, 84% seen once. This CDR3 spans 14 amino acids. Trimming shortened V by 1 base and J by 7 bases, and 11 bases separated the two germline ends. Germline CDR1 reads SGHTA; CDR2 reads FQGNSA. Comment on this clone: Its antigen is not known.

The study, taken as a whole, reports: Reports showed the classifier diagnosing cytomegalovirus status with high specificity and sensitivity. Prediction of most subjects' HLA-A and HLA-B alleles by TCR beta sequences was reportedly accurate.

The sample comprised PBMCs. This receptor was identified in a man aged 70 or older in good health and CMV-seropositive. The chain links TRBV7-2 to TRBJ1-3; D remains unclear. The CDR3 region is CASSLEPIGNTIYF. CDR3 DNA: TGTGCCAGCAGCTTAGAACCTATCGGGAACACCATATATTTT. The full variable domain, in which reference TRBV7-2 and TRBJ1-3 provide the parts outside the CDR3, is GAGVSQSPSNKVTEKGKDVELRCDPISGHTALYWYRQSLGQGLEFLIYFQGNSAPDKSGLPSDRFSAERTGGSVSTLTIQRTQQEDSAVYLCASSLEPIGNTIYFGEGSWLTVV.